This T cell receptor (beta chain) was sequenced in a study of T cells expressing NK-cell markers. TCRdb reanalyzed the 5' RACE reads, giving one entry per CDR3 protein sequence and no DNA. The listing contains some 460,000 distinct CDR3 sequences. Sample: blood T cells: a sorted CD56 or NKG2C T cell subset, CD4+ or CD8+ T cells, or bulk PBMC T cells (not recorded which). The TCR sequence derives from a woman aged 50 to 65 in good health.

Here the CDR3 reads CASSLKRGQEAFF. This sequence joins TRBV7-3 and TRBJ1-1; the TCRdb D gene call, TRBD1, has no DNA to confirm it. CDR3 length equals 13 residues. The germline gives CDR1 SGHTA, CDR2 FQGTGA. Together with reference TRBV7-3 and TRBJ1-1, the CDR3 gives the full variable domain: GAGVSQTPSNKVTEKGKYVELRCDPISGHTALYWYRQSLGQGPEFLIYFQGTGAADDSGLPNDRFFAVRPEGSVSTLKIQRTERGDSAVYLCASSLKRGQEAFFGQGTRLTVV.